This T cell receptor beta chain was captured in a study of blood T cell repertoires in COVID-19. Looking at the study overall: Whether acute or convalescent, the COVID-19 samples came from the United States, Italy and Spain. T cells, B-cell-depleted T cells, or PBMCs supplied cDNA or gDNA.

The germline V gene encodes CDR1 SEHNR and CDR2 FQNEAQ (reference sequence). The CDR3 is 16 amino acids. V was trimmed by 4 bases and J by 4 bases, leaving 18 bases between them. In the source study's methods: Estimated nucleated cell counts came from reference gene primer amplification. Sequenced by immunoSEQ multiplex PCR; TCRdb stores in-frame clones only, minus some. V and J calls and clone size follow that table, whereas D and trimming were derived from the DNA. The repertoire holds 65,000 to 85,000 clones, with nearly 90% as singletons. Specimen: peripheral blood. This clonotype originated in a man aged 45 to 65 with active COVID-19. This sequence joins TRBV7-9 and TRBJ2-3, with D perhaps TRBD2 (6 bases). This CDR3 reads CASSWTGRTGSDTQYF. CDR3 DNA: TGTGCCAGCAGCTGGACCGGGAGAACTGGGTCAGATACGCAGTATTTT. The variable domain in full, completed from reference TRBV7-9 and TRBJ2-3, reads DTGVSQNPRHKITKRGQNVTFRCDPISEHNRLYWYRQTLGQGPEFLTYFQNEAQLEKSRLLSDRFSAERPKGSFSTLEIQRTEQGDSAMYLCASSWTGRTGSDTQYFGPGTRLTVL.